Given below is one T cell receptor beta chain in context. No antigen is known for it. Before the COVID-19 pandemic, during about 2010-2018, CD4+ T cells were taken from unexposed donors. Isolation of CD4+ T cells took place after about eleven days in culture. Testing used SARS-CoV-2 S/N and four cold-coronavirus spikes on unexposed-donor CD4+ T cells, cells permitting. Half the medium was replaced with IL-2 medium on days 3 and 7. The data are from a study of CD4 T cells in relation to SARS-CoV-2 and coronaviruses. Study-wide context: After nine to eleven days of antigen culture, PBMC TCR beta CDR3s were sequenced. The HLA restriction of the shared crossreactive spike epitopes was mapped.

Assay used: immunoSEQ multiplex PCR; TCRdb lists only in-frame clones, some missing. The sample lists 15,000 to 20,000 clones; nearly 75% were seen once. CDR1 and CDR2 from the germline V gene are SGHTA and FQGNSA. This CDR3 has 15 residues. Between the trimmed V and J ends, which lost 1 base and 6 bases, there was a span of 12 bases. V and J are TRBV7-2 and TRBJ2-2; TRBD2 might be the D (6 bases). Sequenced: CD4+ T cells from PBMCs, cultured in vitro. The sequence was obtained from a human donor in good health. CDR3 nucleotides: TGTGCCAGCAGCTTAGACGGGAGCGTAGCCGGGGAGCTGTTTTTT. This sequence encodes CASSLDGSVAGELFF.